The clone carrying this TCR beta chain occurred a few times. The antigen is not known. In TCRdb, the 5' RACE reads were re-called with MiXCR into one record per CDR3 protein. The repertoire holds about 160,000 distinct CDR3 sequences, with roughly 10% as singletons. This record comes from a study of CD8 T cells in ankylosing spondylitis. Study observations and caveats: Reactive arthritis synovial fluid and blood were previously reported to contain some motif variants. Matched ankylosing spondylitis synovial fluid reportedly contained a significantly enriched population of disease-linked clones.

The CDR3 has 13 amino acids. Trimming cost V 3 bases and J 4 bases, with 9 bases left between them. Sequencing was performed on blood, either unsorted or a sorted T cell fraction (not recorded which). The chain couples TRBV12-3 or TRBV12-4 to TRBJ1-2; D may be TRBD1 (6 bases). The receptor comes from a female donor with ankylosing spondylitis or in good health (not recorded which). CDR3 region: CASSFRGGYGYTF. For the CDR3, the DNA is TGTGCCAGCAGTTTCAGAGGGGGCTATGGCTACACCTTC.